The 27 T cell receptor beta chains reported below all come from one sample, sequenced in a study of shared clonotypes between healthy human individuals. Using immunoSEQ multiplex PCR, the repertoire was profiled, and TCRdb retains in-frame clones only, with some absent. The table includes millions of clones, more than 90% detected once. Sequences were obtained from naive CD4+ T cells sorted from blood. Subset in this sample: CD45RA+ positively selected. These receptors came from a man between 18 and 35 years old in good health.

The chain couples TRBV10-3 to TRBJ1-2; a possible D gene is TRBD1 (5 bases). The CDR3 runs to 13 residues. Germline V gene lookup returns CDR1 ENHRY and CDR2 SYGVKD. The V end was cut by 3 bases, the J end by 2 bases, with 7 bases between. The CDR3 protein is CAISEAGNYGYTF. The CDR3 DNA reads as TGTGCCATCAGTGAAGCAGGGAACTATGGCTACACCTTC.

The rearrangement joins TRBV7-2 to TRBJ2-2; 7 positions agree with TRBD1. The CDR3 length is 15 residues. J lost 6 bases, V lost 4 bases, and 8 bases had no gene match. Germline CDR1 reads SGHTA; CDR2 reads FQGNSA. CDR3 sequence: CASSSTGVGSGELFF. The CDR3, as DNA: TGTGCCAGCAGCTCCACAGGGGTGGGATCCGGGGAGCTGTTTTTT. The full variable domain, its missing parts supplied by reference TRBV7-2 and TRBJ2-2, is GAGVSQSPSNKVTEKGKDVELRCDPISGHTALYWYRQSLGQGLEFLIYFQGNSAPDKSGLPSDRFSAERTGGSVSTLTIQRTQQEDSAVYLCASSSTGVGSGELFFGEGSRLTVL.

The chain recombines TRBV7-3 with TRBJ2-3; 9 bases map to TRBD2. Trimming at V came to 1 base and at J to 4 bases, leaving 12 bases not matched to a gene. The CDR3 contains 18 residues. Germline CDR1 is SGHTA and CDR2 is FQGTGA. The CDR3 bases are TGTGCCAGCAGCTTAATCCCCCTCCTAGCGGGGAGTGCAGATACGCAGTATTTT. This gives the protein CASSLIPLLAGSADTQYF.

The rearrangement links TRBV4-1 to TRBJ2-1; 7 bases agree with TRBD2. The CDR3 sequence is 15 residues long. Per germline, CDR1 MGHRA and CDR2 YSYEKL. Unmatched junction bases numbered 5, after V lost 1 base and J lost 5 bases. CDR3 DNA sequence: TGCGCCAGCAGCCAAGGTTCCAGCGGGAACAATGAGCAGTTCTTC. Its translation: CASSQGSSGNNEQFF.

The rearrangement uses TRBV4-1 and TRBJ2-6; 7 nucleotides line up with TRBD1. This CDR3 region has 17 residues. The V and J ends lost 1 base and 0 bases, in that order; junction bases with no gene match: 3. Germline CDR1 reads MGHRA; CDR2 reads YSYEKL. Here the CDR3 reads CASSQAGTVSGANVLTF. CDR3 nucleotides: TGCGCCAGCAGCCAAGCCGGGACAGTCTCTGGGGCCAACGTCCTGACTTTC.

The genes are TRBV7-3 and TRBJ2-7; D not resolved. Per germline, CDR1 SGHTA and CDR2 FQGTGA. V shed 3 bases and J shed 6 bases, with 12 bases lying between them. CDR3 length: 13 residues. CDR3 sequence reads: CASSFAYASEQYF. The CDR3 DNA follows: TGTGCCAGCAGCTTTGCTTATGCAAGCGAGCAGTACTTC.

The chain combines TRBV18 with TRBJ2-1, with a weak D call TRBD1 (5 bases). Trimming stripped 4 bases from V and 7 bases from J, with 20 bases between. CDR1 is KGHSH, CDR2 LQKENI, per germline. The CDR3 contains 16 residues. CDR3 sequence reads: CASSQKNPQGGNEQFF. DNA of the CDR3: TGTGCCAGCTCACAGAAGAACCCGCAGGGTGGGAATGAGCAGTTCTTC.

CDR3 protein: CASSLGRAEQFF. Here the CDR3 DNA reads TGTGCCAGCAGCTTAGGGCGGGCTGAGCAGTTCTTC. V gene TRBV7-2 combines with J gene TRBJ2-1; D may be TRBD2 (5 bases). The CDR3 is 12 amino acids. Germline assignment: CDR1 SGHTA and CDR2 FQGNSA. V was pared by 1 base and J by 9 bases, with 7 bases between.

The chain carries TRBV15 and TRBJ2-7; no definite D call. The CDR3 covers 15 residues. Germline V gene lookup returns CDR1 LNHNV and CDR2 YYDKDF (reference sequence). V was cut by 0 bases and J by 2 bases, with 11 bases left in between. The CDR3 nucleotides read TGTGCCACCAGCAGAGATGAGTCTTTGACCTACGAGCAGTACTTC. This translates into CATSRDESLTYEQYF.

On this clone itself: Other DNA variants within this sample encode the same CDR3. The rearrangement joins TRBV7-9 to TRBJ2-1, with 10 bases fitting TRBD1. In germline, CDR1 is SEHNR, CDR2 FQNEAQ (reference sequence). Unmatched junction bases numbered 1, after V lost 1 base and J lost 4 bases. This CDR3 is 15 amino acids long. Here the CDR3 reads CASSLEGQGYNEQFF. In DNA form, the CDR3 reads TGTGCCAGCAGCTTAGAGGGACAGGGGTACAATGAGCAGTTCTTC.

The chain joins TRBV5-1 to TRBJ2-7; the match to TRBD1 covers 9 bases. Germline V lookup: CDR1 SGHRS, CDR2 YFSETQ. V lost 4 bases to trimming and J lost 2 bases; unmatched junction nucleotides: 4. The CDR3 is 14 amino acids. Written as DNA, the CDR3 is TGCGCCAGCAGCACAGGGGGCCCAACCTACGAGCAGTACTTC. Its translation is CASSTGGPTYEQYF.

The chain employs TRBV2 and TRBJ1-6; possible D gene TRBD1, 5 bases. The V end was cut by 2 bases, the J end by 10 bases, with 15 bases between. The CDR3 spans 15 residues. Germline V gives CDR1 SNHLY, CDR2 FYNNEI. The CDR3 loop reads CASSERSTERSPLHF. The CDR3 region has the DNA TGTGCCAGCAGTGAAAGGTCGACAGAACGCTCACCCCTCCACTTT.

The V and J genes are TRBV7-9 and TRBJ1-3; no reliable D call. V was trimmed by 2 bases and J by 2 bases, leaving 16 bases between them. The CDR3 has 17 amino acids. Germline V gene lookup returns CDR1 SEHNR and CDR2 FQNEAQ (reference sequence). CDR3 amino acids: CASSLSYSRAPGNTIYF. The CDR3 bases are TGTGCCAGCAGCTTATCCTATTCGCGGGCCCCTGGAAACACCATATATTTT.

The chain has TRBV6-1 and TRBJ2-7, with D possibly matching TRBD2 (6 bases). This CDR3 is 13 amino acids long. Germline CDR1 reads MNHNS; CDR2 reads SASEGT. Trimming took 0 bases from V and 3 from J, leaving 6 bases between them. The CDR3 loop reads CASSEARDYEQYF. The DNA of the CDR3 is TGTGCCAGCAGTGAAGCGCGGGACTACGAGCAGTACTTC.

The chain employs TRBV11-2 and TRBJ2-3, with TRBD1 matching 7 bases. Germline assignment: CDR1 SGHAT and CDR2 FQNNGV. The CDR3 loop spans 14 amino acids. V dropped 3 bases and J dropped 2; count of bases not matched to a gene: 2. CDR3 region: CASSLGQFTDTQYF. The CDR3 coding sequence is TGTGCCAGCAGCTTGGGACAGTTCACAGATACGCAGTATTTT.

The chain recombines TRBV5-4 with TRBJ1-2, with TRBD1 matching 9 bases. With 4 bases clipped from V and 2 bases from J, the junction kept 9 bases outside the gene matches. The CDR3 loop spans 16 amino acids. The germline V gene has CDR1 SGHNT and CDR2 YYREEE (reference sequence). This CDR3 is CASSPGVTGGNYGYTF. Written as DNA, the CDR3 is TGTGCCAGCAGCCCAGGGGTAACAGGGGGCAACTATGGCTACACCTTC.

This clone was seen a few times. This sequence joins TRBV10-3 and TRBJ1-1; unclear D gene. This CDR3 has 13 residues. Trimming left V 1 base short and J 2 bases short, with 5 bases between. Germline V gene data show CDR1 as ENHRY and CDR2 as SYGVKD. In DNA, the CDR3 is TGTGCCATCAGTGAGTACGATAACACTGAAGCTTTCTTT. Encoded protein: CAISEYDNTEAFF.

The J gene is TRBJ1-2, the V gene TRBV5-6, with TRBD1 matching over 8 bases. The CDR3 has 15 residues. Germline trimming cut 3 bases from V and 0 bases from J; bases unmatched to any gene: 4. The germline V gene has CDR1 SGHDT and CDR2 YYEEEE. The CDR3 protein is CASSYDRGANYGYTF. For the CDR3, the DNA is TGTGCCAGCAGCTACGACAGGGGAGCTAACTATGGCTACACCTTC.

This clone showed up just once. This chain links TRBV7-3 with TRBJ1-1; D gene ambiguous. V was trimmed by 5 bases and J by 1 base, leaving 8 bases between them. This CDR3 comprises 13 residues. The germline V gene encodes CDR1 SGHTA and CDR2 FQGTGA. The CDR3 loop reads CASSPGGNTEAFF. The CDR3 DNA follows: TGTGCCAGCAGCCCCGGCGGGAACACTGAAGCTTTCTTT.

The chain recombines TRBV19 with TRBJ1-1; D is perhaps TRBD1 (5 bases). Germline V gives CDR1 LNHDA, CDR2 SQIVND (reference sequence). V was clipped by 3 bases and J by 7 bases, with 15 bases between them. CDR3 length equals 14 residues. The CDR3 loop reads CASSIRVGHNEAFF. CDR3 DNA: TGTGCCAGTAGTATCAGAGTCGGACACAATGAAGCTTTCTTT.

The rearrangement uses TRBV5-1 and TRBJ2-5; D is unclear. Looked up from germline, CDR1 is SGHRS and CDR2 is YFSETQ. V lost 0 bases and J lost 4, with 13 bases in between. There are 15 residues in the CDR3. The CDR3 sequence is CASSLALTAPETQYF. CDR3 bases: TGCGCCAGCAGCTTGGCCCTTACAGCGCCAGAGACCCAGTACTTC. The variable domain in full, with the rest retrieved from reference TRBV5-1 and TRBJ2-5, is KAGVTQTPRYLIKTRGQQVTLSCSPISGHRSVSWYQQTPGQGLQFLFEYFSETQRNKGNFPGRFSGRQFSNSRSEMNVSTLELGDSALYLCASSLALTAPETQYFGPGTRLLVL.

The genes are TRBV27 and TRBJ2-1; TRBD1 matches 8 bases. This CDR3 region has 14 residues. The ends lost 3 bases at V and 4 bases at J; junction bases unmatched: 2. Germline V CDR1 and CDR2: MNHEY, SMNVEV (reference sequence). The CDR3 loop is CASSFTGGYNEQFF. The CDR3, as DNA: TGTGCCAGCAGTTTTACAGGGGGTTACAATGAGCAGTTCTTC.

This chain joins TRBV4-1 and TRBJ1-5; D unclear. The CDR3 covers 17 residues. Germline V lookup: CDR1 MGHRA, CDR2 YSYEKL. Trimming removed 0 bases at V and 3 bases at J, with 15 bases between. The CDR3 reads CASSQEVMGRNNQPQHF. The CDR3 nucleotides read TGCGCCAGCAGCCAAGAAGTGATGGGCAGAAACAATCAGCCCCAGCATTTT.

The rearrangement links TRBV19 to TRBJ1-2; the D gene is possibly TRBD1 (5 bases). The CDR3 extends over 14 amino acids. V was trimmed by 6 bases and J by 3 bases, leaving 14 bases between them. Germline V gene lookup returns CDR1 LNHDA and CDR2 SQIVND (reference sequence). The CDR3 nucleotides are TGTGCCAGTAGCCAGGGAAGGAGGGACTATGGCTACACCTTC. It specifies CASSQGRRDYGYTF. The full variable domain, its missing parts supplied by reference TRBV19 and TRBJ1-2, is DGGITQSPKYLFRKEGQNVTLSCEQNLNHDAMYWYRQDPGQGLRLIYYSQIVNDFQKGDIAEGYSVSREKKESFPLTVTSAQKNPTAFYLCASSQGRRDYGYTFGSGTRLTVV.

The J gene is TRBJ1-5, the V gene TRBV29-1; a possible D gene is TRBD1 (6 bases). The ends were cut back, 6 bases at V and 4 bases at J, with 13 bases in the middle. CDR1 and CDR2 (germline): SQVTM, ANQGSEA. The CDR3 consists of 13 residues. CDR3 protein: CSVSRDTNQPQHF. CDR3 nucleotide sequence: TGCAGCGTCAGCCGGGACACTAATCAGCCCCAGCATTTT.

The chain uses TRBV5-4 and TRBJ2-7; tentative D call: TRBD1 (5 bases). The CDR3 is 15 residues long. The germline V gene encodes CDR1 SGHNT and CDR2 YYREEE (reference sequence). V shed 2 bases and J shed 1 base, with 13 bases lying between them. The CDR3 region is CASSFDRSVSYEQYF. The CDR3 nucleotides read TGTGCCAGCAGCTTCGACAGAAGTGTGTCCTACGAGCAGTACTTC.

Regarding this clone: Other nucleotide sequences in the sample specify the same CDR3. J is TRBJ2-2 and V is TRBV9; possibly TRBD2 for D (6 bases). The CDR3 has 16 amino acids. V lost 2 bases to trimming and J lost 2 bases, with 13 bases between them. Germline CDR1 reads SGDLS; CDR2 reads YYNGEE. DNA of the CDR3: TGTGCCAGCAGCGTGGGAGGACGGTCAAACACCGGGGAGCTGTTTTTT. It is translated as CASSVGGRSNTGELFF.